This TCR beta chain was profiled in a study of regulatory T cells in long-lasting Graves disease (dated by TCRdb to about 2021). Regarding the study in general: Antithyroid drugs had been taken for less than 3 months by newly diagnosed Graves' disease patients. Persistent Graves' disease patients were compared with newly diagnosed Graves' disease patients by peripheral blood TCR sequencing and RNA sequencing. The study was conducted in China and was registered as a clinical trial. A total of roughly 35 samples underwent TCR sequencing, from about 13 patients with persistent Graves' disease and 20 patients with newly diagnosed Graves' disease.

The library relied on multiplex PCR. The sample was run on an Illumina HiSeq 4000. CDR3 regions were amplified by Arm-PCR with iRepertoire HTBI primers to construct TCR beta libraries. Before sequencing, the PCR products underwent gel purification. The source study handled its data this way. Gene usage analysis of CDR3 amino acid clonotypes used the approximately 62 TRBV and more than 13 TRBJ segments found across samples. COPE and FqMerger were used to merge the filtered high-quality paired reads into contigs. Contigs were aligned with BLAST to IMGT TRBV, TRBD and TRBJ reference genes, and CDR3 was defined per IMGT. Clonotypes above 0.1% frequency were classified as highly expanded clones. Shannon entropy served as the measure of repertoire diversity, while the Gini coefficient captured V-J evenness. Public clonotypes were defined as clonotypes shared by more than one individual. Starting from the raw public reads, TCRdb applied fastp trimming at Q25, assembled clones with MiXCR and retained in-frame beta chains. Each CDR3 protein appears once, grouped with its most common genes and DNA. The V and J calls were determined by TCRdb, not by the authors. The sample has around 480,000 distinct CDR3 sequences on record, about 17% of them singletons. The top ten clonotypes cover about 12% of the sample.

The cysteine opens and the phenylalanine closes a CDR3 of 17 amino acids. This entry keeps only the CDR3 DNA: 51 bases, framed from base 1. From a lookup of the germline V gene, CDR1 and CDR2 are KGHSH and LQKENI. The V end gives up 3 bases and the J end 4 bases, leaving 12 bases in the junction not matched to a gene. This clonotype came up a few times. What antigen it recognizes has not been identified. No per-base quality is available; no much larger clone lies one base away. What the authors observed across the whole study: Sequencing and analysis were restricted to the TCR beta chain. Preferential use of TRBV28, TRBJ1-2 and TRBJ2-5 was observed in persistent disease, whereas TRBV20-1 and TRBJ2-1 were favored in newly diagnosed disease. The small sample size was acknowledged by the authors as a limitation that may reduce accuracy. More public clonotypes were shared among persistent patients (under 3,000) than among newly diagnosed patients (over 900). Compared with newly diagnosed patients, patients with persistent Graves' disease had lower TCR Shannon entropy and fewer highly expanded clones, which suggests clonal expansion. Because the primary lesion, thyroid tissue, could not be accessed, the study looked at peripheral blood alone.

This specimen's time point label, per the study, means: newly diagnosed GD, antithyroid drugs for less than 3 months. For both TCR sequencing and RNA sequencing, RNA was extracted from PBMCs in TRIzol. The diagnosis of Graves' disease was made according to American Thyroid Association guidelines. Patients for the study were recruited at an endocrinology department in Xi'an, China. Each patient gave 9 to 10 milliliters of peripheral blood, collected in an EDTA anticoagulant tube. Ficoll Paque Plus density gradient separation was used to isolate PBMCs, and no additional T cell sorting was done. An Agilent 2100 Bioanalyzer and agarose gel were used to check RNA quality, while a NanoDrop 2000 measured RNA concentration. These data also featured in a second study, about T cells in Graves' hyperthyroidism and ophthalmopathy. Drawing on the second study: Stable Graves' hyperthyroidism was defined as no progression to ophthalmopathy during 18 months of follow-up. Hyperthyroidism patients were newly diagnosed, with disease duration under 2 months, and aged 18 to 65 years. Any patient with an uncontrolled infection, another autoimmune disease, pregnancy or lactation was excluded. Diagnoses were established on the basis of clinical symptoms, serum thyroxine and TRAb, thyroid ultrasound, and orbital computed tomography. The TCR CDR3 was subjected to a first round of RT-PCR using the HTBI primer set and the Qiagen OneStep RT-PCR kit. Most expanded thyroid clonotypes (frequency above 0.001) were also detected in blood, suggesting blood repertoires may reflect thyroid immune responses. A model built on a 13 V-J signature distinguished ophthalmopathy from stable hyperthyroidism, reaching 87.88% sensitivity and under 84% specificity in cross-validation and 80%/75% in testing. In validation, the model predicted progression to ophthalmopathy a median of 6.5 months before onset, with about 71% sensitivity and 72.22% specificity. A discovery cohort of 95 to 100 patients, roughly 45 with Graves' ophthalmopathy and 55 to 65 with stable Graves' hyperthyroidism, was used to find distinguishing TCR V-J signatures. Prospective prediction of ophthalmopathy was tested in an independent validation cohort of 18 to 20 hyperthyroidism patients and 15 to 17 patients who later progressed to ophthalmopathy. For training and testing, the 100 or so patients in the discovery cohort were randomly divided in a 7:3 ratio. In more than five Graves' hyperthyroidism patients, the study also compared T-cell repertoires from thyroid tissue with T-cell repertoires from blood. After blood sampling, hyperthyroidism patients were treated with methimazole at a starting dose of 30 mg daily, and ophthalmopathy patients were treated with high-dose intravenous methylprednisolone. Libraries were constructed in a second round of multiplex PCR, after which size selection and purification were performed. The libraries were sequenced on an Illumina HiSeq2000 using paired-end 100 bp reads. SOAPnuke was used to process the raw data, throwing out any read that contained adapters or uncalled bases, had a mean Phred below 15, or lacked an exact constant-primer or identifier match. High-quality paired reads were merged with COPE v1.2.5, and unique nucleotide sequences were defined as clonotypes. MiTCR v1.1 was used to align clonotypes to the IMGT TRBV, TRBD and TRBJ reference segments. The analysis included only V-J combinations with a frequency above 0.0001, which together covered 99.2% of the repertoires. The TCS score was defined as the ratio of F50 (clonal expansion) to E x V (chaos), calculated using BLOSUM62-based TCRdist between CDR3 peptides within each V-J. Welch's t-statistics and random forest reduced roughly 500 V-J features to 13, which were used in a naive Bayes classifier (R e1071). No statistical method was used to fix the sample size in advance, and group allocation was not hidden from the investigators. The paper describes TCR Vbeta CDR3 sequencing of 135 peripheral blood samples, made up of some 40 ophthalmopathy patients, some 76 hyperthyroidism patients and some 17 progressor patients.

The chain is assembled from TRBV18 and TRBJ1-5, with 7 bases in between that match TRBD1. The sequence was obtained from a man in his forties with Graves disease. Donor details come from another sample of the same person, matched by shared clones. The material sequenced was peripheral blood mononuclear cells (PBMCs), taken at new diagnosis, from a patient treated with antithyroid drugs. CDR3 reads: CASSPKIGQAGNQPQHF. The DNA sequence is TGTGCCAGCTCACCTAAAATCGGACAGGCGGGGAATCAGCCCCAGCATTTT. Supplemented by the reference TRBV18 and TRBJ1-5 proteins around the CDR3, the complete variable domain is NAGVMQNPRHLVRRRGQEARLRCSPMKGHSHVYWYRQLPEEGLKFMVYLQKENIIDESGMPKERFSAEFPKEGPSILRIQQVVRGDSAAYFCASSPKIGQAGNQPQHFGDGTRLSIL.